This T cell receptor beta chain was found in a study of Ad26.COV2.S vaccination and SARS-CoV-2 variants. This table comes from immunoSEQ multiplex PCR, and its TCRdb copy is limited to in-frame clones, with some not included. The sample consists of over 450,000 clones, 80% to 90% of them appearing once. With respect to this clone: A junction end diverges from the germline sequence, so it may reflect a read error.

Regarding treatment: some 20 received Ad26.COV2.S at low or high dose, single or two shots; roughly 5 received placebo; per-sample allocation not given. Sampling took place 63 days after the first vaccine or placebo injection. The sequences come from peripheral blood, collected in a trial of Ad26.COV2.S vaccine versus placebo. The sequence was obtained from a person aged 18 to 59 who received the Ad26.COV2.S COVID-19 vaccine or a placebo.

This CDR3 is CASSEGGPHLADTQYF. As DNA, the CDR3 is TGTGCCAGCAGCGAAGGGGGACCCCACCTCGCAGATACGCAGTATTTT. The V and J genes are TRBV6-1 and TRBJ2-3; tentatively, D is TRBD1 (6 bases). The CDR3 has 16 amino acids. The V gene's germline CDR1 is MNHNS and CDR2 SASEGT.